Following are 23 T cell receptor beta chains from one sample sequenced in a study of cytomegalovirus exposure and HLA in healthy donors. This PCR relied on a set of 60 Vbeta primers and 13 Jbeta primers. Sequenced by immunoSEQ multiplex PCR; TCRdb stores in-frame clones only, minus some. The data show about 76,000 clones, 65% to 75% seen once. Sequenced sample: PBMCs. The receptors shown here come from a woman between 40 and 55 years old in good health and CMV-seropositive.

V and J are TRBV28 and TRBJ1-1, with D maybe TRBD1 (5 bases). Germline lookup yields CDR1 MDHEN and CDR2 SYDVKM. Trimming stripped 6 bases from V and 10 bases from J, with 15 bases between. The CDR3 loop spans 12 amino acids. The CDR3 sequence: CASRSAGRRAFF. The CDR3 nucleotides are TGTGCCAGCAGAAGCGCGGGGCGTCGAGCTTTCTTT.

The chain carries TRBV5-4 and TRBJ2-7; tentatively, D is TRBD2 (5 bases). V dropped 2 bases and J dropped 2 bases, with 11 bases sitting between them. Germline V gene sequence: CDR1 SGHNT, CDR2 YYREEE (reference sequence). The CDR3 totals 14 residues. CDR3 in DNA: TGTGCCAGCAGCTTAGGAGGAGGACCCTACGAGCAGTACTTC. As protein: CASSLGGGPYEQYF.

The CDR3 DNA reads TGTGCCAGCAGTGTCGGGACTAGCCCCGGGGAGCTGTTTTTT. Translated, it gives CASSVGTSPGELFF. V usage is TRBV27 and J usage is TRBJ2-2, with TRBD2 matching over 9 bases. The CDR3 has 14 amino acids. V shed 5 bases, J shed 6 bases, and the junction held 4 bases outside the gene matches. In germline, CDR1 is MNHEY, CDR2 SMNVEV (reference sequence).

The rearrangement joins TRBV10-1 to TRBJ1-4, with D perhaps matching TRBD1 (5 bases). The length of the CDR3 is 15 residues. Germline V CDR1 and CDR2: WNHNN, SYGVQD (reference sequence). With 3 bases removed from V and 5 bases from J, the gap between germline ends came to 13 bases. CDR3 region: CASSDPGQGNEKLFF. As DNA, the CDR3 is TGCGCCAGCAGTGACCCTGGACAAGGAAATGAAAAACTGTTTTTT.

V usage is TRBV2 and J usage is TRBJ1-3, with TRBD1 matching over 7 bases. This CDR3 has 16 residues. The germline V gene encodes CDR1 SNHLY and CDR2 FYNNEI. The V gene end was trimmed by 6 bases and the J gene end by 0 bases; junction bases not matched to a gene: 8. The CDR3 DNA sequence: TGTGCCAGCAGCGCGGGACAGACATACTCTGGAAACACCATATATTTT. Protein: CASSAGQTYSGNTIYF.

The V and J genes are TRBV7-9 and TRBJ1-2; D possibly corresponds to TRBD1 (5 bases). CDR1 is SEHNR, CDR2 FQNEAQ, per germline (reference sequence). This CDR3 region has 16 residues. V shed 2 bases and J shed 4 bases, with 17 bases lying between them. The CDR3 loop is CASSLMAGREPYGYTF. DNA of the CDR3: TGTGCCAGCAGCTTAATGGCAGGGAGGGAACCCTATGGCTACACCTTC. The full variable domain, rest sourced from reference TRBV7-9 and TRBJ1-2, is DTGVSQNPRHKITKRGQNVTFRCDPISEHNRLYWYRQTLGQGPEFLTYFQNEAQLEKSRLLSDRFSAERPKGSFSTLEIQRTEQGDSAMYLCASSLMAGREPYGYTFGSGTRLTVV.

This sequence joins TRBV6-1 and TRBJ1-2, with D tentatively TRBD1 (5 bases). V was cut by 4 bases and J by 3 bases, with 6 bases left in between. This CDR3 region has 12 residues. Germline loops: CDR1 MNHNS, CDR2 SASEGT. The DNA for the CDR3 is TGTGCCAGCAGTGCAGGGTACTATGGCTACACCTTC. As protein: CASSAGYYGYTF.

V gene TRBV7-2 combines with J gene TRBJ2-7; 7 bases are shared with TRBD1. There are 15 residues in the CDR3. Germline CDR1 reads SGHTA; CDR2 reads FQGNSA. V shed 4 bases and J 2 bases; nucleotides not matched to a gene: 8. The CDR3 loop is CASSSAGTATYEQYF. As DNA, the CDR3 is TGTGCCAGCAGCTCAGCTGGGACAGCGACCTACGAGCAGTACTTC.

The chain couples TRBV30 to TRBJ1-1, with D perhaps TRBD1 (6 bases). The CDR3 extends over 14 amino acids. The germline gives CDR1 GTSNPN, CDR2 SVGIG (reference sequence). The V and J ends lost 5 bases and 8 bases respectively, with 21 bases between them. The CDR3 DNA sequence: TGTGCCTGGTCGACCCTGGACAGATTAGCAGAAGCTTTCTTT. It translates to CAWSTLDRLAEAFF.

The chain uses TRBV27 and TRBJ2-2, with 11 positions matching TRBD2. The trim removed 6 bases at V and 5 bases at J, leaving 8 bases unmatched. The CDR3 loop spans 16 amino acids. CDR1 MNHEY and CDR2 SMNVEV come from the germline V gene (reference sequence). The CDR3 DNA is TGTGCCAGCAGCTCCGTAGCGGGAGGGTCAACCGGGGAGCTGTTTTTT. Its protein product is CASSSVAGGSTGELFF.

A remark on this clone: This probably arose from a read error, given a far larger clone one base away. This sample includes further DNA sequences coding for the same CDR3. J is TRBJ2-1 and V is TRBV30; 15 bases align to TRBD2. This CDR3 is 15 amino acids long. Germline V gene lookup returns CDR1 GTSNPN and CDR2 SVGIG (reference sequence). The CDR3 here is CAWESGTSGGNEQFF. The CDR3 coding sequence is TGTGCGTGGGAGAGTGGGACTAGCGGGGGGAATGAGCAGTTCTTC.

The chain combines TRBV7-2 with TRBJ2-3; D is possibly TRBD2 (5 bases). The CDR3 sequence is 13 residues long. Germline assignment: CDR1 SGHTA and CDR2 FQGNSA. The V end lost 3 bases, the J end lost 5 bases, and 9 bases lay between the germline ends. The CDR3 DNA reads TGTGCCAGCAGCTTTGGCGCGGGAGATACGCAGTATTTT. This translates into CASSFGAGDTQYF.

This chain joins TRBV6-1 and TRBJ1-1; D unresolved. The germline V gene has CDR1 MNHNS and CDR2 SASEGT. V was shortened by 6 bases and J by 1 base, with 9 bases between the two germline ends. The CDR3 runs 13 residues. The CDR3 is CASSLLSNTEAFF. The CDR3 DNA follows: TGTGCCAGCAGCCTTCTGTCGAACACTGAAGCTTTCTTT.

Comment on this clone: A junction end diverges from the germline sequence, so it may reflect a read error. DNA for the CDR3: TGCACCAGCAGCCAGGACAGGCTAGGGGCAGATACGCAGTATTTT. Its protein product is CTSSQDRLGADTQYF. The rearrangement uses TRBV4-3 and TRBJ2-3, with 7 bases lining up with TRBD1. This CDR3 comprises 15 residues. Germline CDR1 LGHNA, CDR2 YSLEER.

The chain uses TRBV4-1 and TRBJ2-5; TRBD2 is a possible D gene (5 bases). The CDR3 runs 16 residues. V was pared by 3 bases and J by 1 base, with 15 bases between. Germline V gives CDR1 MGHRA, CDR2 YSYEKL. CDR3 nucleotides: TGCGCCAGCAGCCAGGGCCAGCGGACGATCCAAGAGACCCAGTACTTC. Translated: CASSQGQRTIQETQYF.

This clone appeared a few times. The chain uses TRBV4-3 and TRBJ2-4, with TRBD2 identical over 10 bases. Germline CDR1 LGHNA, CDR2 YSLEER. V lost 4 bases and J lost 8; bases outside the gene matches: 2. The CDR3 totals 13 residues. Here the CDR3 DNA reads TGCGCCAGCAGCCGGCTAGCGGGGGACATTCAGTACTTC. Translating gives CASSRLAGDIQYF.

Only one count was recorded for this clone. CDR3 amino acids: CASSLLTGRVGYGYTF. In nucleotides, the CDR3 is TGTGCCAGCAGCTTACTGACAGGTCGCGTTGGGTATGGCTACACCTTC. The chain couples TRBV7-8 to TRBJ1-2, with D possibly TRBD1 on 6 matching bases. The CDR3 is 16 residues long. Germline CDR1 SGHVS, CDR2 FQNEAQ. V lost 2 bases and J lost 5, with 18 bases in between. Full variable domain (remainder filled in from reference TRBV7-8 and TRBJ1-2): GAGVSQSPRYKVAKRGQDVALRCDPISGHVSLFWYQQALGQGPEFLTYFQNEAQLDKSGLPSDRFFAERPEGSVSTLKIQRTQQEDSAVYLCASSLLTGRVGYGYTFGSGTRLTVV.

V usage is TRBV19 and J usage is TRBJ2-7; D possibly corresponds to TRBD2 (6 bases). The CDR3 runs 15 residues. Per germline, CDR1 LNHDA and CDR2 SQIVND (reference sequence). The V and J ends lost 2 bases and 1 base respectively, with 12 bases between them. For the CDR3, the DNA is TGTGCCAGTAGTATAAGACCCGGGACTTCCTACGAGCAGTACTTC. This sequence encodes CASSIRPGTSYEQYF.

Only a few counts were recorded for this clone. The CDR3 loop is CAWSPTDMGRGYPPLHF. CDR3 nucleotides: TGTGCCTGGAGTCCTACCGACATGGGGCGCGGCTATCCACCCCTCCACTTT. The chain links TRBV30 to TRBJ1-6, with a possible D match to TRBD1 (5 bases). Germline CDR1 and CDR2: GTSNPN and SVGIG (reference sequence). This CDR3 has 17 residues. Trimming removed 2 bases at V and 11 bases at J, with 25 bases between. Together with reference TRBV30 and TRBJ1-6, the CDR3 gives the full variable domain: SQTIHQWPATLVQPVGSPLSLECTVEGTSNPNLYWYRQAAGRGLQLLFYSVGIGQISSEVPQNLSASRPQDRQFILSSKKLLLSDSGFYLCAWSPTDMGRGYPPLHFGNGTRLTVT.

This clone was picked up one time. This chain joins TRBV28 and TRBJ2-7; D ambiguous. The V and J ends lost 3 bases and 0 bases respectively, with 6 bases between them. CDR1 is MDHEN, CDR2 SYDVKM, per germline. The CDR3 is made up of 13 amino acids. CDR3 loop: CASSFELSYEQYF. DNA of the CDR3: TGTGCCAGCAGTTTCGAACTCTCCTACGAGCAGTACTTC. The whole variable domain, remainder taken from reference TRBV28 and TRBJ2-7, is DVKVTQSSRYLVKRTGEKVFLECVQDMDHENMFWYRQDPGLGLRLIYFSYDVKMKEKGDIPEGYSVSREKKERFSLILESASTNQTSMYLCASSFELSYEQYFGPGTRLTVT.

CDR3 DNA sequence: TGTGCCAGCAGCCCCCCTACCTACGAGCAGTACTTC. Translating gives CASSPPTYEQYF. V usage is TRBV7-9 and J usage is TRBJ2-7; D remains ambiguous. Looked up from germline, CDR1 is SEHNR and CDR2 is FQNEAQ (reference sequence). The CDR3 spans 12 residues. V lost 5 bases, J lost 2 bases, and 7 bases lay in between.

The genes are TRBV29-1 and TRBJ2-7, with 8 bases lining up with TRBD2. Germline V CDR1 and CDR2: SQVTM, ANQGSEA. There are 13 residues in the CDR3. The V gene end was trimmed by 3 bases and the J gene end by 7 bases; junction bases not matched to a gene: 8. CDR3 residues: CSVDPGGQDEQYF. The CDR3, as DNA: TGCAGCGTTGATCCGGGAGGGCAGGATGAGCAGTACTTC.

The chain joins TRBV4-1 to TRBJ1-2, with a tentative D call TRBD1 (6 bases). V was clipped by 2 bases and J by 3 bases, with 7 bases between them. Germline values: CDR1 MGHRA, CDR2 YSYEKL. The CDR3 contains 13 residues. The CDR3 loop is CASSQRQDYGYTF. CDR3 in DNA: TGCGCCAGCAGCCAAAGACAGGACTATGGCTACACCTTC.